This T cell receptor (beta chain) was sequenced during a study of blood T cell repertoires in COVID-19. Study summary: The United States, Italy and Spain were the sources of the acute and convalescent COVID-19 samples. Nucleic acid was either cDNA or gDNA, and it came from T cells, B-cell-depleted T cells, or PBMCs.

This CDR3 comprises 13 residues. Germline CDR1 reads MNHEY; CDR2 reads SMNVEV (reference sequence). The J segment lost 5 bases and the V segment lost 6 bases, leaving 2 bases of the junction unmatched. As processed by the authors: Amplification of reference gene primers provided the estimated nucleated cell counts. Using immunoSEQ multiplex PCR, the repertoire was profiled, and TCRdb retains in-frame clones only, with some absent. For V, J and clone size, that table is used; D and trimming come from the DNA. The sample includes roughly 300,000 clones, about 85% of them seen just once. The count of this clone is one.

The chain employs TRBV27 and TRBJ2-2, with TRBD2 matching 8 bases. The receptor was derived from a human donor in a cohort sampled during active COVID-19. Sequences were obtained from peripheral blood. CDR3 protein: CASRGTRTGELFF. DNA for the CDR3: TGTGCCAGCAGGGGGACTAGGACCGGGGAGCTGTTTTTT.